The rows below give T cell receptor beta chains drawn from one sample of a study of blood T cell repertoires in COVID-19. The assay was immunoSEQ multiplex PCR, and TCRdb's table has in-frame clones only and misses some. The data contain roughly 88,000 clones, approximately 90% of them singletons. The sample was peripheral blood. The receptors here all came from a woman aged 45-65 years in a cohort sampled during active COVID-19. CDR3s include the opening cysteine and the closing phenylalanine or tryptophan. The D gene is left open where the match is weak. Size is stated for part of the rows, as once, few or many counts, or as a class when the clone is expanded.

v_gene: TRBV3-1/TRBV3-2
d_gene: -
abundance: -
j_gene: TRBJ1-1
CDR3nt: TGTGCCAGTAGCGGCAGGAACACTGAAGCTTTCTTT
CDR3aa: CASSGRNTEAFF

v_gene: TRBV18
d_gene: -
abundance: -
j_gene: TRBJ1-6
CDR3nt: TGTGCCAGCTCTCTCCGTCGGGAGGGGTATTCACCCCTCCACTTT
CDR3aa: CASSLRREGYSPLHF

v_gene: TRBV27
d_gene: -
abundance: -
j_gene: TRBJ2-7
CDR3nt: TGTGCCAGCAGTTTTACCGGGGGAGCCTACGAGCAGTACTTC
CDR3aa: CASSFTGGAYEQYF

v_gene: TRBV3-1/TRBV3-2
d_gene: -
abundance: -
j_gene: TRBJ2-1
CDR3nt: TGTGCCAGCAGCCTCTGGTCACAAAATGAGCAGTTCTTC
CDR3aa: CASSLWSQNEQFF

v_gene: TRBV5-4
d_gene: TRBD1
abundance: -
j_gene: TRBJ1-1
CDR3nt: TGTGCCAGCAGCCAAGGACAGGGGATCTCAGCTTTCTTT
CDR3aa: CASSQGQGISAFF

v_gene: TRBV3-1/TRBV3-2
d_gene: -
abundance: -
j_gene: TRBJ2-3
CDR3nt: TGTGCCAGCAGCTATTCTAGCACAGATACGCAGTATTTT
CDR3aa: CASSYSSTDTQYF

v_gene: TRBV6-6
d_gene: TRBD2
abundance: once
j_gene: TRBJ2-3
CDR3nt: TGTGCCAGCAGTTACCGGACTAGCGGGAGTCTAGATACGCAGTATTTT
CDR3aa: CASSYRTSGSLDTQYF

v_gene: TRBV10-1
d_gene: -
abundance: -
j_gene: TRBJ1-5
CDR3nt: TGCGCCAGCAGTGGGAACAGGGATCAGCCCCAGCATTTT
CDR3aa: CASSGNRDQPQHF

v_gene: TRBV18
d_gene: TRBD1
abundance: -
j_gene: TRBJ2-1
CDR3nt: TGTGCCAGCTCACCCAGGACAGGGGGAGGCAATGAGCAGTTCTTC
CDR3aa: CASSPRTGGGNEQFF

v_gene: TRBV2
d_gene: -
abundance: -
j_gene: TRBJ1-6
CDR3nt: TGTGCCAGCAGTGATCTACAGGGTCGCTCACCCCTCCACTTT
CDR3aa: CASSDLQGRSPLHF

v_gene: TRBV19
d_gene: TRBD1
abundance: -
j_gene: TRBJ2-7
CDR3nt: TGTGCCAGTAGCAGGGGGCCAGGCTACGAGCAGTACTTC
CDR3aa: CASSRGPGYEQYF

v_gene: TRBV18
d_gene: TRBD2
abundance: -
j_gene: TRBJ2-3
CDR3nt: TGTGCCAGCTCACCACGGGCCGGGGGGGCCGTAGATACGCAGTATTTT
CDR3aa: CASSPRAGGAVDTQYF

v_gene: TRBV18
d_gene: -
abundance: -
j_gene: TRBJ2-2
CDR3nt: TGTGCCAGCTCACCAAGGGCAGGGGCTGATGCCGGGGAGCTGTTTTTT
CDR3aa: CASSPRAGADAGELFF

v_gene: TRBV28
d_gene: TRBD2
abundance: -
j_gene: TRBJ2-1
CDR3nt: TGTGCCAGCAGTGTGACTAGCGGGAGTAATGAGCAGTTCTTC
CDR3aa: CASSVTSGSNEQFF

v_gene: TRBV11-1
d_gene: -
abundance: -
j_gene: TRBJ1-1
CDR3nt: TGTGCCAGCAGCTTAGTGGGTGCAGGGAACACTGAAGCTTTCTTT
CDR3aa: CASSLVGAGNTEAFF

v_gene: TRBV10-2
d_gene: -
abundance: -
j_gene: TRBJ2-7
CDR3nt: TGCGCCAGCGGAGGACAGCCAGGATCCTACGAGCAGTACTTC
CDR3aa: CASGGQPGSYEQYF

v_gene: TRBV28
d_gene: TRBD1
abundance: -
j_gene: TRBJ1-2
CDR3nt: TGTGCCAGTATTCACTCGGACAGGGGCTATGGCTACACCTTC
CDR3aa: CASIHSDRGYGYTF

v_gene: TRBV11-2
d_gene: -
abundance: -
j_gene: TRBJ2-1
CDR3nt: TGTGCCAGCAGCGCGGGGTTACTGACCAATGAGCAGTTCTTC
CDR3aa: CASSAGLLTNEQFF

v_gene: TRBV3-1/TRBV3-2
d_gene: -
abundance: few
j_gene: TRBJ1-2
CDR3nt: TGTGCCAGCAGCCAAGATCTCAGGGCAAGATATGGCTACACCTTC
CDR3aa: CASSQDLRARYGYTF

v_gene: TRBV10-3
d_gene: TRBD1
abundance: -
j_gene: TRBJ2-7
CDR3nt: TGTGCCATCAGTGAGTCGGGACAGGGAGGCGACGAGCAGTACTTC
CDR3aa: CAISESGQGGDEQYF

v_gene: TRBV10-1
d_gene: TRBD1
abundance: -
j_gene: TRBJ1-1
CDR3nt: TGCGCCAGCAGTGAGGACCGGACAGGCTTCGAAGCTTTCTTT
CDR3aa: CASSEDRTGFEAFF

v_gene: TRBV7-9
d_gene: -
abundance: once
j_gene: TRBJ2-2
CDR3nt: TGTGCCAGCAGCTTAGGGGACAAAAACACCGGGGAGCTGTTTTTT
CDR3aa: CASSLGDKNTGELFF

v_gene: TRBV18
d_gene: -
abundance: -
j_gene: TRBJ2-7
CDR3nt: TGTGCCAGCTCACCAGAACAGGTCCGGGGGGAGCAGTACTTC
CDR3aa: CASSPEQVRGEQYF

v_gene: TRBV7-3
d_gene: TRBD2
abundance: -
j_gene: TRBJ2-3
CDR3nt: TGTGCCAGCAGCTTTAGACTAGCGGGGAAAGATACGCAGTATTTT
CDR3aa: CASSFRLAGKDTQYF

v_gene: TRBV11-3
d_gene: -
abundance: -
j_gene: TRBJ2-5
CDR3nt: TGTGCCAGCAGCTTCCGGGTCGCGGGAGAGACCCAGTACTTC
CDR3aa: CASSFRVAGETQYF

v_gene: TRBV7-9
d_gene: -
abundance: -
j_gene: TRBJ2-7
CDR3nt: TGTGCCAGCAGCTTAGGAGAATACGAGCAGTACTTC
CDR3aa: CASSLGEYEQYF

v_gene: TRBV19
d_gene: -
abundance: -
j_gene: TRBJ2-4
CDR3nt: TGTGCCAGTAGTATGGACGGGAACGGCATTCAGTACTTC
CDR3aa: CASSMDGNGIQYF

v_gene: TRBV7-2
d_gene: -
abundance: once
j_gene: TRBJ2-5
CDR3nt: TGTGCCAGCAGCCCTTATTCCCCAGCGGAGACCCAGTACTTC
CDR3aa: CASSPYSPAETQYF

v_gene: TRBV2
d_gene: TRBD1
abundance: -
j_gene: TRBJ1-1
CDR3nt: TGTGCCAGCAGTTTGGGACAGTCGACTGAAGCTTTCTTT
CDR3aa: CASSLGQSTEAFF